Given below is one TCR beta chain in context. These data originate in a study of blood T cell repertoires in COVID-19. Study summary: Samples came from the United States, Italy and Spain, spanning acute and convalescent COVID-19. In each case, the material was cDNA or gDNA derived from T cells, B-cell-depleted T cells, or PBMCs.

Original analysis: The assay estimated nucleated cells by amplifying reference gene primers. Profiling relied on immunoSEQ multiplex PCR, and the TCRdb table lists in-frame clones only, not all of them. V and J calls and clone size are as listed in that table; D and trimming were resolved from the DNA. The sample holds about 100,000 clones, 80% to 90% seen once. This TCR came from a man aged 60 to 69 with acute or convalescent COVID-19. Specimen: peripheral blood.

CDR3 nucleotide sequence: TGTGCCAGCAATCCTAGCGGGAACTACAATGAGCAGTTCTTC. Translating it yields CASNPSGNYNEQFF. V and J are TRBV9 and TRBJ2-1; 9 bases line up with TRBD2. V was clipped by 6 bases and J by 3 bases; unmatched bases: 4. Germline CDR1 reads SGDLS; CDR2 reads YYNGEE. The CDR3 sequence is 14 residues long.